A selection of T cell receptor beta chains follows, all from one sample in a study of human T cells and chemical hapten exposure. TCRdb processed the RACE reads anew with MiXCR; each CDR3 protein has one entry. The sample carries around 350,000 distinct CDR3 sequences, about 5% recorded once. Sequenced material: whole blood, taken in connection with sensitization to the hapten diphenylcyclopropenone (DPC). The source is a woman between 18 and 29 years old with alopecia areata. Some clones in this sample may be carry-over from other donors' samples. The CDR3 runs from the conserved cysteine through the conserved F or W. A D gene is named only where the DNA matches it firmly. A clone size is listed for some rows: how often the clone was seen (once, few, many), or a class if it is expanded.

CASSATARDGYTF	TGTGCCAGCAGTGCGACAGCGCGCGATGGCTACACCTTC	TRBV6-5	.	many	TRBJ1-2
CASSFYRGQDTQYF	TGTGCCAGCAGTTTCTACCGGGGGCAAGATACGCAGTATTTT	TRBV6-5	.	few	TRBJ2-3
CSVVRDREADTQYF	TGCAGCGTTGTACGGGACAGGGAAGCAGATACGCAGTATTTT	TRBV29-1	TRBD1	.	TRBJ2-3
CASSSGQDEQFF	TGTGCCAGCAGTTCCGGACAGGATGAGCAGTTCTTC	TRBV6-6	TRBD1	many	TRBJ2-1
CASRKGSGAGELFF	TGTGCCAGCAGAAAGGGATCCGGCGCCGGGGAGCTGTTTTTT	TRBV6-2/TRBV6-3	.	few	TRBJ2-2
CASSYTGTGANYGYTF	TGTGCCAGCAGTTACACCGGGACAGGGGCTAACTATGGCTACACCTTC	TRBV6-6	TRBD1	many	TRBJ1-2
CASSQDQNSGVSTDTQYF	TGTGCCAGCAGCCAAGATCAGAATAGCGGGGTTAGCACAGATACGCAGTATTTT	TRBV4-2	TRBD2	.	TRBJ2-3
CASSFFSGARQETQYF	TGTGCCAGCAGCTTCTTTAGCGGGGCGCGTCAAGAGACCCAGTACTTC	TRBV7-9	TRBD2	.	TRBJ2-5
CASSWSSNPGANVLTF	TGTGCCAGCAGCTGGTCGAGTAACCCTGGGGCCAACGTCCTGACTTTC	TRBV7-2	.	few	TRBJ2-6
CASSQDIGIQFF	TGTGCCAGCAGCCAAGATATCGGGATACAGTTCTTC	TRBV4-2	.	many	TRBJ2-1
CASSLDFSPLHF	TGTGCCAGCAGCTTGGACTTTTCACCCCTCCACTTT	TRBV5-4	.	few	TRBJ1-6
CATSDPGTGDQETQYF	TGTGCCACCAGTGATCCAGGGACAGGGGACCAAGAGACCCAGTACTTC	TRBV24-1	TRBD1	.	TRBJ2-5
CASSVQGAGEPQHF	TGTGCCAGCAGTGTGCAGGGGGCAGGGGAGCCCCAGCATTTT	TRBV2	TRBD1	few	TRBJ1-5
CATHGTAGETQYF	TGTGCCACCCATGGGACGGCTGGGGAGACCCAGTACTTC	TRBV10-3	.	.	TRBJ2-5
CASSPIGDKSTDTQYF	TGTGCCAGCTCACCGATTGGGGACAAAAGCACAGATACGCAGTATTTT	TRBV18	.	few	TRBJ2-3
CASSLELAGGQNTGELFF	TGTGCCAGCAGCTTGGAGCTAGCGGGGGGGCAGAACACCGGGGAGCTGTTTTTT	TRBV5-4	TRBD2	.	TRBJ2-2
CASSLGHGGLSGYTF	TGTGCCAGCAGTTTAGGGCATGGGGGCCTCTCTGGCTACACCTTC	TRBV12-3/TRBV12-4	.	.	TRBJ1-2
CASSWGLGSASYTDTQYF	TGTGCCAGTAGTTGGGGACTAGGGTCCGCCTCATACACAGATACGCAGTATTTT	TRBV7-6	TRBD2	few	TRBJ2-3
CSASTGPGQPQHF	TGCAGTGCTAGTACCGGACCCGGTCAGCCCCAGCATTTT	TRBV20-1	.	few	TRBJ1-5
CASQQELNTEAFF	TGTGCCAGCCAACAGGAGCTGAACACTGAAGCTTTCTTT	TRBV2	.	few	TRBJ1-1
CASSLDSTQGADAFF	TGTGCCAGCAGCTTAGATTCAACGCAGGGGGCGGATGCTTTCTTT	TRBV7-6	TRBD1	.	TRBJ1-1
CSAKPGQGIHEQFF	TGCAGTGCTAAACCGGGACAGGGGATTCATGAGCAGTTCTTC	TRBV20-1	TRBD1	few	TRBJ2-1